This TCR beta chain was identified in a study of CD4 T cells in relation to SARS-CoV-2 and coronaviruses. CD4+ T cells from unexposed donors were obtained before the COVID-19 pandemic (2011-2018). After roughly 9 days of culture, CD4+ T cells were isolated. The table came from immunoSEQ multiplex PCR; TCRdb's copy has only in-frame clones and leaves some out. The data hold about 22,000 clones, with 76% observed a single time. Regarding this clone: What it binds is not known.

The specimen was CD4+ T cells from PBMCs, cultured in vitro. This receptor was obtained from a human donor in good health.

The DNA of the CDR3 is TGTGCCAGCAGGCATGAAACGGGAAGCGTATCATTCACTGAAGCTTTCTTT. It yields the protein CASRHETGSVSFTEAFF. The V call is TRBV5-8, the J call TRBJ1-1; D is unclear. V was shortened by 5 bases and J by 4 bases, with 24 bases between the two germline ends. The CDR3 spans 17 residues. Germline CDR1 reads SGHTS; CDR2 reads YDEGEE. The entire variable domain, with the rest obtained from reference TRBV5-8 and TRBJ1-1, is as follows: EAGVTQSPTHLIKTRGQQATLRCSPISGHTSVYWYQQALGLGLQFLLWYDEGEERNRGNFPPRFSGRQFPNYSSELNVNALELEDSALYLCASRHETGSVSFTEAFFGQGTRLTVV.